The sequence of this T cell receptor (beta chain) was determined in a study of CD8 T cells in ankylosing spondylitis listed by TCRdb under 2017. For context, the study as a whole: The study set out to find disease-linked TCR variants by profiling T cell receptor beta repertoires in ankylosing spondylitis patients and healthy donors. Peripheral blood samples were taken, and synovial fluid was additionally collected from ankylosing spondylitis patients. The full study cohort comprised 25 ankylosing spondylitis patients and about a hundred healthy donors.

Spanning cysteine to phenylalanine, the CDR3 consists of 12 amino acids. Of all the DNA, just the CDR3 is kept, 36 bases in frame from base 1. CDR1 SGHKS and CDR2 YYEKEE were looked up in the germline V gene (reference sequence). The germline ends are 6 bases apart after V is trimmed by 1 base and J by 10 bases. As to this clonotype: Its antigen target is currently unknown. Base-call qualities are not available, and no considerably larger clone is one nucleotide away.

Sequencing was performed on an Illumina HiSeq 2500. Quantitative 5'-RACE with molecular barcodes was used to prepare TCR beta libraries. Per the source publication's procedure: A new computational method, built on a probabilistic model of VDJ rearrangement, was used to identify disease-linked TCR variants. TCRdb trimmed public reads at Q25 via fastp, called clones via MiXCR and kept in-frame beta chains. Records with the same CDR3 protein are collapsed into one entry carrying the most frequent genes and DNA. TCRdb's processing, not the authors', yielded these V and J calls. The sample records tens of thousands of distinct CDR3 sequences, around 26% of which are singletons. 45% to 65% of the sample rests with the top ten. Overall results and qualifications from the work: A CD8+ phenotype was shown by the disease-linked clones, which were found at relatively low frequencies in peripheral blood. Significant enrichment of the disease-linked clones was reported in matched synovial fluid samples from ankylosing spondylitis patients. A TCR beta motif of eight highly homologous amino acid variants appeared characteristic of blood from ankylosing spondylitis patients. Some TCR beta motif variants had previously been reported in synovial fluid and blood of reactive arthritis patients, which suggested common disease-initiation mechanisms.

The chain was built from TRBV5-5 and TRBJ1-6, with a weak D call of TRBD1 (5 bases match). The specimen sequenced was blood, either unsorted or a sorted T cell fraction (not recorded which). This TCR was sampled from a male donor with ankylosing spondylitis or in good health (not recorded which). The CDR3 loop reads CASSLTGSPLHF. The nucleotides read TGTGCCAGCAGCTTGACAGGATCACCCCTCCACTTT. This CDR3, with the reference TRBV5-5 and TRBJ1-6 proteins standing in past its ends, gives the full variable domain DAGVTQSPTHLIKTRGQQVTLRCSPISGHKSVSWYQQVLGQGPQFIFQYYEKEERGRGNFPDRFSARQFPNYSSELNVNALLLGDSALYLCASSLTGSPLHFGNGTRLTVT.